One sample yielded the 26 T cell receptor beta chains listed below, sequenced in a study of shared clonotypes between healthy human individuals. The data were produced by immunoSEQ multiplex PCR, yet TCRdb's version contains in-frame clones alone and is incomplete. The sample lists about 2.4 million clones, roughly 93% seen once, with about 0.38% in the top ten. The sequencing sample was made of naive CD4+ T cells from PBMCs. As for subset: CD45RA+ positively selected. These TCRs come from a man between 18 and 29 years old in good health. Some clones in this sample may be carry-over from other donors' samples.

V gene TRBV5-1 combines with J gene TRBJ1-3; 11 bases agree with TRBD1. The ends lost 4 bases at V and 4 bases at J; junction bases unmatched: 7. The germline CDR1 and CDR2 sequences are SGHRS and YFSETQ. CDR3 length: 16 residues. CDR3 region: CASSNGQGAWGNTIYF. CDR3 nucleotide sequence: TGCGCCAGCAGCAACGGACAGGGGGCTTGGGGAAACACCATATATTTT.

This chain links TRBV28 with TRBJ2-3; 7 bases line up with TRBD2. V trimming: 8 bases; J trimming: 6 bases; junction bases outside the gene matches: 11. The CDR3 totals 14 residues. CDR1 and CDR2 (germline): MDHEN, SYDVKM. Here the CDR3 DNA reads TGTGCCAGCTGCCTAACGGGGAGGGCGGATACGCAGTATTTT. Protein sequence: CASCLTGRADTQYF.

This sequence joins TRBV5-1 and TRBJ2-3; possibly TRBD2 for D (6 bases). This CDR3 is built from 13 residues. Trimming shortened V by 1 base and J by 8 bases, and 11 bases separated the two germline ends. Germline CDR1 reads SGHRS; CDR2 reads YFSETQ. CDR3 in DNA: TGCGCCAGCAGCTTGTTTCAGGGAGGTACGCAGTATTTT. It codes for CASSLFQGGTQYF. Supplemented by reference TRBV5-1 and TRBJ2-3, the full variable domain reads KAGVTQTPRYLIKTRGQQVTLSCSPISGHRSVSWYQQTPGQGLQFLFEYFSETQRNKGNFPGRFSGRQFSNSRSEMNVSTLELGDSALYLCASSLFQGGTQYFGPGTRLTVL.

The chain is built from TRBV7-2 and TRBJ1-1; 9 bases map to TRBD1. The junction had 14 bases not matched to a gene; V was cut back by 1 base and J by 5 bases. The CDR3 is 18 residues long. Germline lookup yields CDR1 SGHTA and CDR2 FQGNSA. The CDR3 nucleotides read TGTGCCAGCAGCTTAGGAGGGGCCCTGGGACAGGGAGGTACTGAAGCTTTCTTT. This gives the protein CASSLGGALGQGGTEAFF.

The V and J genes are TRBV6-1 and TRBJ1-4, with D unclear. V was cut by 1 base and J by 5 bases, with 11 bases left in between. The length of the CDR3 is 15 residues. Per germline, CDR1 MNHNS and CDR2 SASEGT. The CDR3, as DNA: TGTGCCAGCAGTGAAGGATCCGCGGGGAATGAAAAACTGTTTTTT. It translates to CASSEGSAGNEKLFF.

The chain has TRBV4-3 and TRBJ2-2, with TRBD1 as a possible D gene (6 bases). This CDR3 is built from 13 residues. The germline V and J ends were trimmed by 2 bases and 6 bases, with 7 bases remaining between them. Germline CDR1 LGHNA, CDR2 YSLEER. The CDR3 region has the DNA TGCGCCAGCAGCCAACAGGGGTCCGGGGAGCTGTTTTTT. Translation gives CASSQQGSGELFF.

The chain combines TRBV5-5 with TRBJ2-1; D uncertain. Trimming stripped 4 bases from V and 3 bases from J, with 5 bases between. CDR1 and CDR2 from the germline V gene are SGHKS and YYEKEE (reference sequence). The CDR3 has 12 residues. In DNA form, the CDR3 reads TGTGCCAGCAGCCGAGACTACAATGAGCAGTTCTTC. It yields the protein CASSRDYNEQFF. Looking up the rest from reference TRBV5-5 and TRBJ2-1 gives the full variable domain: DAGVTQSPTHLIKTRGQQVTLRCSPISGHKSVSWYQQVLGQGPQFIFQYYEKEERGRGNFPDRFSARQFPNYSSELNVNALLLGDSALYLCASSRDYNEQFFGPGTRLTVL.

The chain's CDR3 is CASSAVSVRDQPQHF. In DNA form, the CDR3 reads TGTGCCAGCAGCGCCGTAAGCGTTAGGGATCAGCCCCAGCATTTT. The chain couples TRBV7-2 to TRBJ1-5; D is uncertain. Germline CDR1 and CDR2: SGHTA and FQGNSA. CDR3 length equals 15 residues. V shed 5 bases and J shed 5 bases, with 16 bases lying between them.

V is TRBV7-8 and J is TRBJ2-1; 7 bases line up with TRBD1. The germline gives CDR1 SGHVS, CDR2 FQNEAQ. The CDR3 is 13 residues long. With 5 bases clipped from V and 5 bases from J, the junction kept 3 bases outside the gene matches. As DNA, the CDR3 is TGTGCCAGCAGCCTGGACAGGAACAATGAGCAGTTCTTC. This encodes CASSLDRNNEQFF.

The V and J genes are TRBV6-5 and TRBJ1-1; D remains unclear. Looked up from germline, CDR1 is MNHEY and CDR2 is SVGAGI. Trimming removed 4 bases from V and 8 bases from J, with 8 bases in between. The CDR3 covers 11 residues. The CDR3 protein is CASSSPYEAFF. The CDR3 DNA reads TGTGCCAGCAGTTCCCCCTACGAAGCTTTCTTT.

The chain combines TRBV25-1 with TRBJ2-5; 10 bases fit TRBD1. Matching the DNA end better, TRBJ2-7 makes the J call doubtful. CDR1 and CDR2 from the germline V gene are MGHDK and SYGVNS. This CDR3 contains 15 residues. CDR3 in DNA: TGTGCCAGCAGTGAATACTCCGGGACAGGGGACGAGCAGTACTTC. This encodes CASSEYSGTGDEQYF.

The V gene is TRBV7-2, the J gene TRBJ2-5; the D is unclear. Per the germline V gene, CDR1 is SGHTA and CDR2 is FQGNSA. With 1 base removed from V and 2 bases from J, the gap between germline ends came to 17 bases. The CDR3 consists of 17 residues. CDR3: CASSLEGSGQRQETQYF. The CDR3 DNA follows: TGTGCCAGCAGCTTAGAGGGATCCGGGCAGAGACAAGAGACCCAGTACTTC.

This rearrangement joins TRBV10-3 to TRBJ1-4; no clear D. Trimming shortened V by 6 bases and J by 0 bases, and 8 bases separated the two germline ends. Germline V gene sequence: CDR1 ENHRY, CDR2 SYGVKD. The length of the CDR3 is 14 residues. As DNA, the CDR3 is TGTGCCATCAGCCGGTCTGCAACTAATGAAAAACTGTTTTTT. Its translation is CAISRSATNEKLFF.

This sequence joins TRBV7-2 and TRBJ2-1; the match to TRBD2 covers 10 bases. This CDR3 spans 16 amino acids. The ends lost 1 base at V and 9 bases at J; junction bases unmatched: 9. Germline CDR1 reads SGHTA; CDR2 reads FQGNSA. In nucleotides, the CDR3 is TGTGCCAGCAGCTTAGGGAGCGGGAGGGGGTTTATTGAGCAGTTCTTC. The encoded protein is CASSLGSGRGFIEQFF.

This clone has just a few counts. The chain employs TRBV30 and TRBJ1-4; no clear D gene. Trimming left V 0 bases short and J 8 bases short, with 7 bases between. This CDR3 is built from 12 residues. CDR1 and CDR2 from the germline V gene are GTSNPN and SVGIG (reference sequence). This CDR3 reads CAWSVRIEKLFF. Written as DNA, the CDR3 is TGTGCCTGGAGTGTACGGATCGAAAAACTGTTTTTT.

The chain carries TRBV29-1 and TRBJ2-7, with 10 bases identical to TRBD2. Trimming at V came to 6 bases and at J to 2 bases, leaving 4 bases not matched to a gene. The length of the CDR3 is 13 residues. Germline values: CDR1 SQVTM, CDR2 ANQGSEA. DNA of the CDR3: TGCAGCGTAAAAGCGGGGGGGGCCTACGAGCAGTACTTC. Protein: CSVKAGGAYEQYF.

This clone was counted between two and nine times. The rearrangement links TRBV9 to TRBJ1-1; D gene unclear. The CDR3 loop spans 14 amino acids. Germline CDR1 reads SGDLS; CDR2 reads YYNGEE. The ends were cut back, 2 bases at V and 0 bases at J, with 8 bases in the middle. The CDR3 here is CASSVGSMNTEAFF. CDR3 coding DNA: TGTGCCAGCAGCGTCGGCAGTATGAACACTGAAGCTTTCTTT. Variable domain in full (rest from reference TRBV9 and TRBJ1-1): DSGVTQTPKHLITATGQRVTLRCSPRSGDLSVYWYQQSLDQGLQFLIQYYNGEERAKGNILERFSAQQFPDLHSELNLSSLELGDSALYFCASSVGSMNTEAFFGQGTRLTVV.

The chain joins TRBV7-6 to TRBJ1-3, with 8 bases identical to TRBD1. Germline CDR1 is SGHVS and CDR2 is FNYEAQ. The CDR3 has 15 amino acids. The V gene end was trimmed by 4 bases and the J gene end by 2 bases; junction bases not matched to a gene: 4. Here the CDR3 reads CASSSWTGTGNTIYF. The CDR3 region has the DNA TGTGCCAGCAGCTCATGGACAGGGACTGGAAACACCATATATTTT.

In DNA, the CDR3 is TGTGCCAGCAGCGGGGGACAGCTTAATGAGCAGTTCTTC. This codes for CASSGGQLNEQFF. The chain carries TRBV9 and TRBJ2-1, with TRBD1 matching over 7 bases. The germline V gene has CDR1 SGDLS and CDR2 YYNGEE. With 3 bases clipped from V and 7 bases from J, the junction kept 4 bases outside the gene matches. The CDR3 has 13 residues.

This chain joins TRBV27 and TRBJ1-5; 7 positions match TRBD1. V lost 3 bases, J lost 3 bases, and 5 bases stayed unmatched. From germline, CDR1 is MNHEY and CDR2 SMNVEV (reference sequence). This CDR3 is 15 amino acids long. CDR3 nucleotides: TGTGCCAGCAGTTTTCGACAGGGCTACAATCAGCCCCAGCATTTT. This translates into CASSFRQGYNQPQHF.

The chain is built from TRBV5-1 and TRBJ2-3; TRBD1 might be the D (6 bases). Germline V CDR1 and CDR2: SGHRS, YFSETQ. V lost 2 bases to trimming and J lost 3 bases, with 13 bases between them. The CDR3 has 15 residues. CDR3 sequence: CASSFQQGTTDTQYF. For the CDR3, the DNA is TGCGCCAGCAGCTTTCAACAGGGTACGACAGATACGCAGTATTTT.

In DNA form, the CDR3 reads TGTGCCAGCAGCGGGGGTAGCATTACGGGGGAGCAGTACTTC. Its protein product is CASSGGSITGEQYF. This chain connects TRBV6-5 to TRBJ2-7, with D possibly TRBD2 on 6 matching bases. The V gene lost 6 bases and the J gene lost 7 bases, with 19 bases spanning the gap. CDR1 MNHEY and CDR2 SVGAGI come from the germline V gene. The CDR3 covers 14 residues.

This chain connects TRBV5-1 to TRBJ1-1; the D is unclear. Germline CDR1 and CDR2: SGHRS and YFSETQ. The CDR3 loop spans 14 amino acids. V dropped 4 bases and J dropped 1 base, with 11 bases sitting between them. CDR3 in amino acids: CASSRGQRNTEAFF. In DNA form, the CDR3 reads TGCGCCAGCAGCCGAGGCCAGAGGAACACTGAAGCTTTCTTT.

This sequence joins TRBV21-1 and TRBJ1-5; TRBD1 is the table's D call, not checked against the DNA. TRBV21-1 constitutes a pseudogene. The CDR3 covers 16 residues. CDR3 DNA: TGTGCCAGCAGCAAAGTAGGCGGACAAGGCAATCAGCCCCAGCATTTT. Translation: CASSKVGGQGNQPQHF.

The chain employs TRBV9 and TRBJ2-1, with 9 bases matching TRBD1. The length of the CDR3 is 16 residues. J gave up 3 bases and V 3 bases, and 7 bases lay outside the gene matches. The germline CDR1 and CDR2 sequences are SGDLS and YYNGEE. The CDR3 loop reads CASSAPGQGHYNEQFF. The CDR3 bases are TGTGCCAGCAGCGCCCCCGGACAGGGGCACTACAATGAGCAGTTCTTC.

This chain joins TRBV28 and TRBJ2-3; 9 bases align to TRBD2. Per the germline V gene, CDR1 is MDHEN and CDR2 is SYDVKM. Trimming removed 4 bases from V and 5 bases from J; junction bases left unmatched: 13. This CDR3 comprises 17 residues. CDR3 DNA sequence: TGTGCCAGCAGTTCACCCCCCAGGGCGGGAGGGGGAGATACGCAGTATTTT. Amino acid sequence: CASSSPPRAGGGDTQYF. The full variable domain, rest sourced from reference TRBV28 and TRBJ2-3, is DVKVTQSSRYLVKRTGEKVFLECVQDMDHENMFWYRQDPGLGLRLIYFSYDVKMKEKGDIPEGYSVSREKKERFSLILESASTNQTSMYLCASSSPPRAGGGDTQYFGPGTRLTVL.